A selection of T cell receptor beta chains follows, all from one sample in a study of CD8 T cells in Susac syndrome. TCRdb reanalysed the immunoSEQ multiplex PCR reads using MiXCR and keeps one entry per CDR3 protein. Of roughly 150,000 distinct CDR3 sequences in the sample, around 95% are singletons; the top ten hold roughly 0.16%. Sequenced material: CD4+ T cells from PBMCs. These receptor sequences come from a human donor with Susac syndrome. Both conserved end residues are part of each CDR3. D genes are given only for firm matches. The size field is filled for only some rows; it gives once, few, many or a size class.

v_call,d_call,clone_size,j_call,cdr3_aa,cdr3_nt
TRBV29-1,NA,NA,TRBJ1-1,CSVTPGNTEAFF,TGCAGCGTCACCCCCGGTAACACTGAAGCTTTCTTT
TRBV12-3/TRBV12-4,TRBD1,NA,TRBJ2-5,CASSDPGQGAQETQYF,TGTGCCAGCAGCGACCCGGGACAGGGGGCCCAAGAGACCCAGTACTTC
TRBV29-1,NA,NA,TRBJ2-5,CSPPQGTQYF,TGCAGTCCTCCCCAGGGGACCCAGTACTTC
TRBV11-2,TRBD2,NA,TRBJ2-3,CASIPGTSGGTDTQYF,TGTGCCAGCATCCCCGGGACTAGCGGGGGCACAGATACGCAGTATTTT
TRBV29-1,NA,NA,TRBJ2-6,CSVGVSSGANVLTF,TGCAGCGTGGGGGTATCTTCTGGGGCCAACGTCCTGACTTTC
TRBV6-5,NA,NA,TRBJ2-7,CASSETGNEQYF,TGTGCCAGCAGCGAAACAGGGAACGAGCAGTACTTC
TRBV16,NA,NA,TRBJ1-5,CASSQSVEGNQPQHF,TGTGCCAGCAGCCAATCCGTTGAGGGCAATCAGCCCCAGCATTTT
TRBV19,TRBD2,NA,TRBJ2-7,CASKTGTNSYEQYF,TGTGCCAGTAAGACCGGGACTAACTCCTACGAGCAGTACTTC
TRBV5-4,TRBD1,NA,TRBJ1-2,CASSVDRANYGYTF,TGTGCCAGCAGCGTAGACAGGGCTAACTATGGCTACACCTTC
TRBV12-3/TRBV12-4,NA,NA,TRBJ2-3,CASSFPTRPTDTQYF,TGTGCCAGCAGTTTCCCGACAAGACCCACAGATACGCAGTATTTT
TRBV9,TRBD1,NA,TRBJ1-1,CASSVAPTGGGTEAFF,TGTGCCAGCAGCGTAGCTCCGACAGGGGGAGGCACTGAAGCTTTCTTT
TRBV6-4,NA,NA,TRBJ1-2,CASSETVGSSYGYTF,TGTGCCAGCAGTGAGACCGTGGGGTCTAGCTATGGCTACACCTTC
TRBV20-1,TRBD2,NA,TRBJ2-3,CPREVVTDTQYF,TGCCCACGGGAGGTCGTCACAGATACGCAGTATTTT
TRBV29-1,NA,NA,TRBJ2-7,CSVGPSSYEQYF,TGCAGCGTTGGACCGAGCTCCTACGAGCAGTACTTC
TRBV15,NA,once,TRBJ1-2,CATSGGRDGYTF,TGTGCCACCAGCGGGGGGAGGGATGGCTACACCTTC
TRBV2,NA,NA,TRBJ2-2,CASSGGGGELFF,TGTGCCAGCAGTGGGGGCGGCGGGGAGCTGTTTTTT
TRBV20-1,NA,NA,TRBJ1-6,CSARGGLLNSPLHF,TGCAGTGCTAGAGGCGGTTTACTGAATTCACCCCTCCACTTT
TRBV7-9,NA,NA,TRBJ1-2,CASSLETGINYGYTF,TGTGCCAGCAGCTTAGAAACAGGCATTAACTATGGCTACACCTTC
TRBV27,NA,NA,TRBJ2-7,CASSRGLGVLYEQYF,TGTGCCAGCAGTAGAGGGTTGGGTGTTCTTTACGAGCAGTACTTC
TRBV19,NA,NA,TRBJ2-5,CASSQGLETQYF,TGTGCCAGTAGTCAGGGTCTGGAGACCCAGTACTTC